This T cell receptor beta chain comes out of a study of glioma-infiltrating T cells. The study's findings and limits: Gliomas, especially low-grade, showed above-expected tissue-blood divergence; non-neoplastic patients showed below.

This clonotype was observed many times. Its antigen is currently unknown. The iRepertoire nested amplicon-rescue multiplex PCR amplified TCR alpha and beta CDR3s from RNA. Each CDR3 protein is one row after TCRdb ran MiXCR on the multiplex PCR reads. Altogether about 94,000 distinct CDR3 sequences are present, 20% to 25% being singletons, with the ten largest covering 6.7%. The CDR3 is 17 amino acids. The germline gives CDR1 MNHNS, CDR2 SASEGT. V was clipped by 1 base and J by 0 bases, with 13 bases between them. The material sequenced was glioma tissue, nonneoplastic brain tissue, or PBMCs (not recorded which). The TCR comes from a human donor with low-grade glioma or glioblastoma, undergoing nonglioma brain surgery, or in good health (not recorded which). The V call is TRBV6-1, the J call TRBJ2-1; perhaps TRBD2 as D (6 bases). CDR3 sequence: CASSEGGGTSSYNEQFF. In DNA form, the CDR3 reads TGTGCCAGCAGTGAAGGTGGCGGGACGAGCTCCTACAATGAGCAGTTCTTC.